This passage covers 25 T cell receptor beta chains from one sample sequenced in a study of neoadjuvant anti-PD-1 for oral cavity cancer. This table comes from immunoSEQ multiplex PCR, and its TCRdb copy is limited to in-frame clones, with some not included. This repertoire shows 17,000 or so clones, under 75% found once; its top ten account for approximately 2.7%. The starting material was PBMCs, obtained before nivolumab (anti-PD-1) treatment. These TCRs come from a person between 40 and 79 years old with oral cavity squamous cell carcinoma.

In this sample, this clone turned up once. V is TRBV9 and J is TRBJ2-1; TRBD1 or TRBD2 may be the D gene (7 bases each). CDR3 length equals 16 residues. Germline V gene sequence: CDR1 SGDLS, CDR2 YYNGEE. V lost 0 bases, J lost 6 bases, and 16 bases lay in between. The CDR3 DNA reads TGTGCCAGCAGCGTAGGAGGGAGGGAGGGGGCCAATGAGCAGTTCTTC. It is translated as CASSVGGREGANEQFF. The variable domain in full, completed from reference TRBV9 and TRBJ2-1, reads DSGVTQTPKHLITATGQRVTLRCSPRSGDLSVYWYQQSLDQGLQFLIQYYNGEERAKGNILERFSAQQFPDLHSELNLSSLELGDSALYFCASSVGGREGANEQFFGPGTRLTVL.

V usage is TRBV27 and J usage is TRBJ2-3; possibly TRBD1 for D (8 bases). This CDR3 region has 21 residues. Trimming shortened V by 5 bases and J by 0 bases, and 30 bases separated the two germline ends. Germline V CDR1 and CDR2: MNHEY, SMNVEV (reference sequence). The CDR3 coding sequence is TGTGCCAGCAGTCCACTCGGACAGGGTATGGGGCGGGGGACTAGCACAGATACGCAGTATTTT. Translated: CASSPLGQGMGRGTSTDTQYF.

The gene calls are TRBV5-1 and TRBJ2-1; 9 bases map to TRBD1. CDR1 and CDR2 from the germline V gene are SGHRS and YFSETQ. V shed 4 bases and J 7 bases; nucleotides not matched to a gene: 9. This CDR3 spans 15 amino acids. The CDR3 DNA is TGCGCCAGCAGCCTTACAGGGGGCGCACAGAATGAGCAGTTCTTC. This encodes CASSLTGGAQNEQFF.

This clone was seen a few times. CDR3: CASNGQGNTEAFF. CDR3 DNA sequence: TGTGCCAGCAATGGGCAGGGGAACACTGAAGCTTTCTTT. The chain employs TRBV2 and TRBJ1-1; D is possibly TRBD1 (5 bases). The CDR3 consists of 13 residues. CDR1 SNHLY and CDR2 FYNNEI come from the germline V gene. The V and J ends lost 7 bases and 1 base respectively, with 10 bases between them.

This chain uses TRBV9 with TRBJ2-2, with D perhaps TRBD1 (6 bases). The CDR3 covers 15 residues. Per the germline V gene, CDR1 is SGDLS and CDR2 is YYNGEE. Trimming removed 1 base at V and 1 base at J, with 8 bases between. The CDR3 region has the DNA TGTGCCAGCAGCGTAATGGGACAGAACACCGGGGAGCTGTTTTTT. Its protein is CASSVMGQNTGELFF.

The chain joins TRBV2 to TRBJ1-4; 11 positions agree with TRBD1. CDR1 and CDR2 from the germline V gene are SNHLY and FYNNEI. The J segment lost 4 bases and the V segment lost 6 bases, leaving 4 bases of the junction unmatched. The CDR3 consists of 15 residues. This chain's CDR3 is CASSPGTGGNEKLFF. The CDR3 nucleotides are TGTGCCAGCAGCCCCGGGACAGGGGGTAATGAAAAACTGTTTTTT.

The chain couples TRBV11-2 to TRBJ2-3, with TRBD2 matching over 7 bases. Germline-derived CDR1 and CDR2 are SGHAT and FQNNGV. The V and J ends lost 5 bases and 4 bases, in that order; junction bases with no gene match: 9. This CDR3 contains 15 residues. The CDR3 DNA reads as TGTGCCAGCAGCCTAGGAGGGAGGGGCCCAGATACGCAGTATTTT. Encoded protein: CASSLGGRGPDTQYF.

V is TRBV6-6 and J is TRBJ2-1; D uncertain. Trimming shortened V by 0 bases and J by 5 bases, and 2 bases separated the two germline ends. Germline V gene lookup returns CDR1 MNHNY and CDR2 SVGAGI (reference sequence). The CDR3 contains 12 residues. The CDR3 protein is CASSYSDNEQFF. The DNA for the CDR3 is TGTGCCAGCAGTTACTCTGACAATGAGCAGTTCTTC.

J is TRBJ1-1 and V is TRBV27; tentative D call: TRBD1 (6 bases). From germline, CDR1 is MNHEY and CDR2 SMNVEV (reference sequence). V was pared by 4 bases and J by 4 bases, with 16 bases between. The CDR3 covers 15 residues. The CDR3 loop reads CASSWESQGTTEAFF. As DNA, the CDR3 is TGTGCCAGCAGTTGGGAATCACAGGGAACCACTGAAGCTTTCTTT.

This clone was recorded a few times. The genes are TRBV18 and TRBJ2-5; D might be TRBD1 (5 bases). V was trimmed by 6 bases and J by 2 bases, leaving 10 bases between them. The CDR3 contains 13 residues. Germline assignment: CDR1 KGHSH and CDR2 LQKENI. In DNA form, the CDR3 reads TGTGCCAGCTCCCCCAGGGCACAAGAGACCCAGTACTTC. It specifies CASSPRAQETQYF.

There are a few counts of this clone. The rearrangement uses TRBV7-8 and TRBJ1-3, with a possible D match to TRBD1 (6 bases). The germline V and J ends were trimmed by 6 bases and 5 bases, with 8 bases remaining between them. The CDR3 runs 12 residues. Germline assignment: CDR1 SGHVS and CDR2 FQNEAQ. The CDR3 DNA reads as TGTGCCAGCAGTCGGGACAGAAACACCATATATTTT. Amino acids: CASSRDRNTIYF. Full variable domain (remainder filled in from reference TRBV7-8 and TRBJ1-3): GAGVSQSPRYKVAKRGQDVALRCDPISGHVSLFWYQQALGQGPEFLTYFQNEAQLDKSGLPSDRFFAERPEGSVSTLKIQRTQQEDSAVYLCASSRDRNTIYFGEGSWLTVV.

With regard to this clone: One junction end does not reproduce the germline sequence, and a read error may be involved. The chain joins TRBV7-9 to TRBJ1-5; unclear D gene. Germline assignment: CDR1 SEHNR and CDR2 FQNEAQ (reference sequence). CDR3 length equals 13 residues. This chain's CDR3 is CASSLEVGQPRHF. CDR3 DNA: TGTGCCAGCAGCTTAGAAGTCGGGCAGCCCCGGCATTTT.

This clone has more than one count but fewer than ten. The rearrangement joins TRBV10-1 to TRBJ2-3; D remains ambiguous. Trimming cost V 0 bases and J 1 base, with 5 bases left between them. Germline-derived CDR1 and CDR2 are WNHNN and SYGVQD (reference sequence). The CDR3 spans 14 residues. CDR3 DNA: TGCGCCAGCAGTGAGTCTTCGGGCACAGATACGCAGTATTTT. This codes for CASSESSGTDTQYF.

V gene TRBV25-1 combines with J gene TRBJ2-7; D remains unclear. The CDR3 runs to 12 residues. The V and J ends lost 4 bases and 5 bases respectively, with 9 bases between them. Germline V lookup: CDR1 MGHDK, CDR2 SYGVNS. This chain's CDR3 is CASSAWWDEQYF. As DNA, the CDR3 is TGTGCCAGCAGTGCGTGGTGGGACGAGCAGTACTTC.

The chain links TRBV6-1 to TRBJ1-3; TRBD1 is a possible D gene (6 bases). The V end lost 4 bases, the J end lost 1 base, and 14 bases lay between the germline ends. CDR1 is MNHNS and CDR2 is SASEGT in the germline V gene. CDR3 length equals 16 residues. CDR3 bases: TGTGCCAGCAGTGGAGGGGGGGGCCCTTCTGGAAACACCATATATTTT. As protein: CASSGGGGPSGNTIYF.

This chain's CDR3 is CSVARTYEQYF. In nucleotides, the CDR3 is TGCAGTGTGGCAAGGACCTACGAGCAGTACTTC. This chain uses TRBV20-1 with TRBJ2-7, with D unresolved. This CDR3 region has 11 residues. The germline V gene has CDR1 DFQATT and CDR2 SNEGSKA (reference sequence). Deletions cut 7 bases from V and 2 bases from J, with 9 bases between.

This clone was counted only a few times. CDR3 sequence reads: CASSPDRDWAHEQFF. DNA of the CDR3: TGTGCCAGTAGCCCGGACCGGGACTGGGCTCATGAGCAGTTCTTC. V and J are TRBV19 and TRBJ2-1; weak D call: TRBD2 (6 bases). V dropped 6 bases and J dropped 8 bases, with 20 bases sitting between them. Per germline, CDR1 LNHDA and CDR2 SQIVND (reference sequence). The CDR3 loop spans 15 amino acids.

This clone has just a few counts. This chain's CDR3 is CASNYRADSNTGELFF. CDR3 sequence (DNA): TGTGCCAGCAACTATAGGGCAGACTCGAACACCGGGGAGCTGTTTTTT. This rearrangement joins TRBV2 to TRBJ2-2; unclear D gene. The V end was cut by 7 bases, the J end by 0 bases, with 15 bases between. Germline lookup yields CDR1 SNHLY and CDR2 FYNNEI. The CDR3 loop spans 16 amino acids.

The V gene is TRBV5-5, the J gene TRBJ1-2; 7 bases align to TRBD1. V gave up 0 bases and J gave up 5 bases; unmatched junction bases: 4. CDR1 SGHKS and CDR2 YYEKEE come from the germline V gene (reference sequence). The CDR3 runs 14 residues. CDR3 sequence reads: CASSLVLQGYGYTF. The DNA for the CDR3 is TGTGCCAGCAGCTTGGTCCTACAGGGGTATGGCTACACCTTC. Filled out from reference TRBV5-5 and TRBJ1-2, the complete variable domain reads DAGVTQSPTHLIKTRGQQVTLRCSPISGHKSVSWYQQVLGQGPQFIFQYYEKEERGRGNFPDRFSARQFPNYSSELNVNALLLGDSALYLCASSLVLQGYGYTFGSGTRLTVV.

The rearrangement links TRBV5-1 to TRBJ1-1, with D hard to call. Trimming left V 2 bases short and J 3 bases short, with 5 bases between. CDR1 is SGHRS and CDR2 is YFSETQ in the germline V gene. The CDR3 is 12 amino acids. CDR3 sequence: CASSLDDTEAFF. As DNA, the CDR3 is TGCGCCAGCAGCTTAGACGACACTGAAGCTTTCTTT.

This clone rates as large. The gene calls are TRBV28 and TRBJ1-2, with D uncertain. The germline CDR1 and CDR2 sequences are MDHEN and SYDVKM. The V and J ends lost 5 bases and 4 bases respectively, with 14 bases between them. The CDR3 spans 14 residues. This CDR3 reads CASSAYLSGYGYTF. CDR3 DNA: TGTGCCAGCAGTGCCTACCTCAGCGGCTATGGCTACACCTTC.

The chain couples TRBV10-3 to TRBJ2-3, with D possibly TRBD2 on 6 matching bases. V was shortened by 10 bases and J by 3 bases, with 17 bases between the two germline ends. The CDR3 spans 14 residues. In germline, CDR1 is ENHRY, CDR2 SYGVKD. The chain's CDR3 is CASRDSQGTDTQYF. The CDR3, as DNA: TGTGCCAGCCGGGACTCTCAAGGGACAGATACGCAGTATTTT.

The chain is built from TRBV4-2 and TRBJ2-2; maybe TRBD1 (5 bases). There are 14 residues in the CDR3. Germline CDR1 LGHNA, CDR2 YNFKEQ. V was pared by 5 bases and J by 10 bases, with 17 bases between. The CDR3 DNA is TGTGCCAGCAGCTGGGGCAGTCGGCCCGAGGAGCTGTTTTTT. Its translation: CASSWGSRPEELFF.

The chain carries TRBV10-1 and TRBJ1-1, with 7 bases aligning to TRBD1. J gave up 4 bases and V 6 bases, and 5 bases lay outside the gene matches. Germline V gene sequence: CDR1 WNHNN, CDR2 SYGVQD (reference sequence). CDR3 length: 13 amino acids. The CDR3 loop is CASSPTGITEAFF. The CDR3 nucleotides are TGCGCCAGCAGCCCGACAGGGATCACTGAAGCTTTCTTT.

This rearrangement joins TRBV28 to TRBJ1-1; D is perhaps TRBD1 (5 bases). The V end lost 5 bases, the J end lost 3 bases, and 19 bases lay between the germline ends. Germline CDR1 reads MDHEN; CDR2 reads SYDVKM. The CDR3 spans 16 residues. The chain's CDR3 is CASSIGGTELYTEAFF. CDR3 DNA sequence: TGTGCCAGCAGTATTGGGGGGACTGAACTATACACTGAAGCTTTCTTT.